This TCR beta chain was observed in a study of early T cells in non-severe SARS-CoV-2 infection (dated by TCRdb to 2020 to 2023). Study-level background: TCR sequencing used bulk RNA from unsorted whole blood, so alpha and beta chains could not be paired.

This clonotype occurred a few times. Its antigen is unknown. Base quality data are lacking; no much larger clone is found one base away. The V and J ends are trimmed by 1 base and 0 bases, leaving 7 bases between them. From the cysteine up to the phenylalanine, the CDR3 has a length of 14 residues. Solely the CDR3 DNA is kept, with 42 bases framed from the first base. Based on the germline V gene, the CDR1 and CDR2 sequences are KGHSH and LQKENI. General findings and caveats noted by the study authors: VDJdb matching was skewed toward anti-spike CD8 responses and likely underestimated virus-specific expansions, missing private and CD4 specificities.

This was a case-control study nested in a cohort of healthcare workers in London, UK, who had nasopharyngeal swab PCR tests and blood samples taken every week. Healthcare workers were recruited between 23 and 31 March 2020, during the week of the UK lockdown, and were followed weekly for up to roughly 15 weeks. The library relied on 5' RACE. The instrument was a NextSeq 500. In the TCR library protocol, unique molecular identifiers were attached to individual cDNA molecules to correct for PCR bias and sequencing error. Both TCR alpha and beta chains were sequenced, and tight co-correlation was observed between alpha and beta sequence abundances in each sample. As for how the authors treated the data: V gene, J gene and CDR3 annotation of TCR sequences was performed with Decombinator V4. Expanded TCRs were defined as changing significantly between any two time points under a Poisson model with p below 0.0001. TCR abundances were normalised to the total number of TCRs sequenced in each sample and reported as counts per million. TRAV1-2 paired with TRAJ12, TRAJ20 or TRAJ33 defined MAIT TCRs, while TRAV10 paired with TRAJ18 defined iNKT TCRs. VDJdb, accessed 1 November 2021, was searched for CMV, EBV and SARS-CoV-2 annotated TCRs, with TCRs annotated for multiple antigens excluded. The raw public data were reprocessed by TCRdb itself: fastp quality trimming at Q25, MiXCR clonotype calling, in-frame beta chains only. Each entry is one CDR3 protein sequence, shown with its most common DNA and genes. These V and J calls originate from TCRdb's pipeline instead of the authors' own analysis. Within this sample are tens of thousands of distinct CDR3 sequences, with roughly 15% of them counted one time only. The ten largest clones take up 3% to 5% of the sample.

The sequence links TRBV18 to TRBJ2-7, and TRBD1 may be the D gene, going by 5 matching bases. The TCR sequence derives from an adult who was a healthcare worker with PCR-confirmed SARS-CoV-2 infection or an uninfected control (not recorded which). Source: whole blood, taken at baseline. The nucleotide sequence reads TGTGCCAGCTCACCACGTACAGGCTCCTACGAGCAGTACTTC. It codes for CASSPRTGSYEQYF.